Sequencing of this T cell receptor (beta chain) was carried out in a study of OX40 agonist ivuxolimab in advanced cancers. On the study more broadly: Patients achieving partial responses numbered three: one hepatocellular carcinoma case and two cutaneous melanoma cases.

Whole-study results and caveats: Antigen specificity remained undetermined for the expanded peripheral T cells. Dosing at 0.1 to 3.0 mg/kg was accompanied by clonal expansion of CD4+ and CD8+ blood T cells by week 6.

Patients who had autoimmune disease history or got systemic immunosuppression were left out. In this sample, this clone turned up a few times. Its antigen is unknown. Profiling relied on immunoSEQ multiplex PCR, and the TCRdb table lists in-frame clones only, not all of them. There are about 54,000 clones in the sample; roughly 81% occur only once, and 0.95% to 1.5% lies in the top ten. Here the sequenced sample was CD4+ or CD8+ T cells sorted from blood, taken in a trial of the OX40 agonist ivuxolimab. The sequence derives from an adult with an advanced solid tumor such as melanoma, head and neck, liver or kidney cancer.

This CDR3 is CASSVTSGSYNEQFF. The CDR3 DNA sequence: TGTGCCAGCAGCGTGACTAGCGGGTCTTACAATGAGCAGTTCTTC. The V call is TRBV9, the J call TRBJ2-1; 10 bases are shared with TRBD2. V shed 2 bases, J shed 4 bases, and the junction held 3 bases outside the gene matches. CDR1 is SGDLS, CDR2 YYNGEE, per germline. This CDR3 is 15 amino acids long. The whole variable domain, remainder taken from reference TRBV9 and TRBJ2-1, is DSGVTQTPKHLITATGQRVTLRCSPRSGDLSVYWYQQSLDQGLQFLIQYYNGEERAKGNILERFSAQQFPDLHSELNLSSLELGDSALYFCASSVTSGSYNEQFFGPGTRLTVL.